The 6 T cell receptor beta chains reported below all come from one sample, sequenced in a study of OX40 agonist ivuxolimab in advanced cancers. Produced via immunoSEQ multiplex PCR; TCRdb's table is partial and in-frame only. The data hold some 50,000 clones, with over 75% observed a single time. Sequencing used CD4+ or CD8+ T cells sorted from blood, obtained in a trial of the OX40 agonist ivuxolimab. Receptor source: an adult with an advanced solid tumor such as melanoma, head and neck, liver or kidney cancer.

The genes are TRBV7-2 and TRBJ2-1; D perhaps matches TRBD1 (5 bases). The CDR3 extends over 17 amino acids. Per germline, CDR1 SGHTA and CDR2 FQGNSA. The ends were cut back, 1 base at V and 1 base at J, with 14 bases in the middle. The CDR3 region is CASSLDRNHWSYNEQFF. The CDR3 nucleotides read TGTGCCAGCAGCTTAGACAGGAACCATTGGTCCTACAATGAGCAGTTCTTC.

This chain joins TRBV25-1 and TRBJ1-4; 11 bases fit TRBD1. CDR1 MGHDK and CDR2 SYGVNS come from the germline V gene. The CDR3 runs to 15 residues. With V trimmed by 6 bases and J by 2 bases, 2 bases remained unmatched. The CDR3 DNA sequence: TGTGCCAGCAGGGGGACAGGGGGGACTAATGAAAAACTGTTTTTT. Translation gives CASRGTGGTNEKLFF.

The rearrangement uses TRBV10-2 and TRBJ1-1, with D hard to call. The CDR3 loop spans 13 amino acids. V dropped 6 bases and J dropped 0 bases, with 8 bases sitting between them. In germline, CDR1 is WSHSY, CDR2 SAAADI. CDR3 DNA: TGCGCCAGCAGAGCTTTTTTGAACACTGAAGCTTTCTTT. Protein sequence: CASRAFLNTEAFF.

V gene TRBV7-3 combines with J gene TRBJ2-3; TRBD2 agrees at 8 bases. V trimming: 8 bases; J trimming: 3 bases; junction bases outside the gene matches: 10. Germline V lookup: CDR1 SGHTA, CDR2 FQGTGA. This CDR3 contains 15 residues. CDR3 protein: CASAVAGRVTDTQYF. CDR3 in DNA: TGTGCCAGCGCAGTAGCGGGAAGGGTGACAGATACGCAGTATTTT. The complete variable domain, with remaining parts taken from reference TRBV7-3 and TRBJ2-3, reads GAGVSQTPSNKVTEKGKYVELRCDPISGHTALYWYRQSLGQGPEFLIYFQGTGAADDSGLPNDRFFAVRPEGSVSTLKIQRTERGDSAVYLCASAVAGRVTDTQYFGPGTRLTVL.

In DNA, the CDR3 is TGTGCCAGCAGCCTTAGAACATATGAAAAACTGTTTTTT. It is translated as CASSLRTYEKLFF. The chain couples TRBV7-9 to TRBJ1-4; D ambiguous. There are 13 residues in the CDR3. The germline V gene has CDR1 SEHNR and CDR2 FQNEAQ (reference sequence). The V end was cut by 5 bases, the J end by 6 bases, with 10 bases between. Supplemented by reference TRBV7-9 and TRBJ1-4, the full variable domain reads DTGVSQNPRHKITKRGQNVTFRCDPISEHNRLYWYRQTLGQGPEFLTYFQNEAQLEKSRLLSDRFSAERPKGSFSTLEIQRTEQGDSAMYLCASSLRTYEKLFFGSGTQLSVL.

The gene calls are TRBV9 and TRBJ2-5; the D gene is possibly TRBD2 (6 bases). V lost 4 bases, J lost 1 base, and 14 bases lay in between. CDR1 and CDR2 (germline): SGDLS, YYNGEE. The CDR3 is made up of 15 amino acids. The CDR3, as DNA: TGTGCCAGCAGCATATACGGGAGCACCCAAGAGACCCAGTACTTC. This encodes CASSIYGSTQETQYF.